This T cell receptor (beta chain) is drawn from a study of PD-L1 blockade in urothelial cancer. Looking at the study overall: Anywhere from 0 to 3 prior chemotherapy regimens had been received by patients. Typically, measured as a median, blood samples had approximately 130,000 T cells.

In germline, CDR1 is SEHNR, CDR2 FQNEAQ (reference sequence). The length of the CDR3 is 14 residues. V dropped 5 bases and J dropped 0 bases, with 8 bases sitting between them. As to this clone: Its target is unknown.

Study results and caveats: Pretreatment clonality of the blood TCR repertoire below the median was predictive of superior survival.

Method: immunoSEQ multiplex PCR; TCRdb's copy keeps in-frame clones and lacks some. The table shows 85,000 to 90,000 clones, with 90% occurring only once. This receptor was identified in a man in his sixties with urothelial cancer. The sample was PBMCs, taken around atezolizumab (anti-PD-L1) treatment. The gene calls are TRBV7-9 and TRBJ2-1; the D gene is possibly TRBD1 (5 bases). The CDR3 loop is CASSRQSSYNEQFF. As DNA, the CDR3 is TGTGCCAGCAGCCGACAGAGCTCCTACAATGAGCAGTTCTTC. Combining the CDR3 with reference TRBV7-9 and TRBJ2-1 gives the whole variable domain DTGVSQNPRHKITKRGQNVTFRCDPISEHNRLYWYRQTLGQGPEFLTYFQNEAQLEKSRLLSDRFSAERPKGSFSTLEIQRTEQGDSAMYLCASSRQSSYNEQFFGPGTRLTVL.